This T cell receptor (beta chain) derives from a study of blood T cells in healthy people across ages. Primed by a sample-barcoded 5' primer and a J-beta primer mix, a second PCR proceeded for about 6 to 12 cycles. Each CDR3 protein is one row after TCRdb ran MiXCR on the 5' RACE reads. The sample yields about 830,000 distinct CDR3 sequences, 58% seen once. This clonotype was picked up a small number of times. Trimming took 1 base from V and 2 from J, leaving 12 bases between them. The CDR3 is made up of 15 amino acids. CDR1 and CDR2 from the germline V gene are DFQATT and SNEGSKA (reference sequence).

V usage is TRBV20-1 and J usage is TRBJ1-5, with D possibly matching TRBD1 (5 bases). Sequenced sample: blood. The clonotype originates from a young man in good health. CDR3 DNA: TGCAGTGCTAGAGGCTGGGGCTTAGGCAATCAGCCCCAGCATTTT. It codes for CSARGWGLGNQPQHF.